This T cell receptor (beta chain) was sequenced during a study of blood T cells in healthy people across ages. The CDR3 contains 18 residues. Germline-derived CDR1 and CDR2 are SGHTA and FQGNSA. Trimming took 5 bases from V and 0 from J; bases not matched to a gene: 16. Primers used in a second PCR of about 6 to 11 cycles were a sample-barcoded 5' primer and a J-beta primer mix. MiXCR, applied by TCRdb to the 5' RACE reads, yields one record per CDR3 protein. Of over 750,000 distinct CDR3 sequences in the sample, just under 25% were seen once. In its sample, this clonotype was seen a few times. The sample also formed part of further work on T cells of mothers and their children.

The chain employs TRBV7-2 and TRBJ2-7; TRBD2 matches at 7 bases. The receptor was derived from a boy between 5 and 17 years old in good health. Sequenced material: blood. The CDR3 loop is CASSPPSGLIFSSYEQYF. Written as DNA, the CDR3 is TGTGCCAGCAGCCCTCCCTCGGGACTAATCTTTAGCTCCTACGAGCAGTACTTC.